The 4 T cell receptor beta chains reported below all come from one sample, sequenced in a study of blood T cell repertoires in COVID-19 (dated by TCRdb to the early 2020s). Library preparation was by the immunoSEQ multiplex PCR assay. The table was pulled from immuneACCESS by TCRdb, which kept in-frame rearrangements only. Such tables lose some clones; where checked, under half of the loss comes from unresolved V genes, and the rest has no known cause. The sample contains 210,000 or so clones, under 90% of them found a single time. The ten largest clonotypes hold roughly 7% of the sample. The sample consisted of peripheral blood. These receptors were taken from a woman of 80 years or more with COVID-19, enrolled during active disease.

This clone has just a few counts. The chain combines TRBV5-1 with TRBJ2-3; 7 nucleotides agree with TRBD2. J gave up 5 bases and V 4 bases, and 10 bases lay outside the gene matches. This CDR3 region has 15 residues. From germline, CDR1 is SGHRS and CDR2 YFSETQ. Here the CDR3 DNA reads TGCGCCAGCAGCCTGACTAGCCCCGCGATAGATACGCAGTATTTT. Protein: CASSLTSPAIDTQYF.

The CDR3 loop reads CASSKIAARLGNTIYF. In DNA form, the CDR3 reads TGTGCCAGCAGCAAGATCGCGGCAAGGCTGGGAAACACCATATATTTT. The chain carries TRBV7-2 and TRBJ1-3; D is uncertain. V was shortened by 5 bases and J by 4 bases, with 18 bases between the two germline ends. The germline V gene encodes CDR1 SGHTA and CDR2 FQGNSA. The CDR3 covers 16 residues. Together with reference TRBV7-2 and TRBJ1-3, the CDR3 gives the full variable domain: GAGVSQSPSNKVTEKGKDVELRCDPISGHTALYWYRQSLGQGLEFLIYFQGNSAPDKSGLPSDRFSAERTGGSVSTLTIQRTQQEDSAVYLCASSKIAARLGNTIYFGEGSWLTVV.

This clone has only one observation. The gene calls are TRBV6-5 and TRBJ2-7, with D perhaps matching TRBD1 (5 bases). The V end lost 6 bases, the J end lost 3 bases, and 9 bases lay between the germline ends. The CDR3 length is 12 residues. Germline assignment: CDR1 MNHEY and CDR2 SVGAGI. CDR3 region: CASRDDSYEQYF. The CDR3 DNA sequence: TGTGCCAGCAGGGATGACAGCTACGAGCAGTACTTC.

This chain uses TRBV6-5 with TRBJ1-2; D possibly corresponds to TRBD1 (6 bases). V lost 2 bases and J 4 bases, leaving 8 bases between the germline ends. The CDR3 consists of 13 residues. CDR1 is MNHEY and CDR2 is SVGAGI in the germline V gene. In DNA form, the CDR3 reads TGTGCCAGCAGTTACAAGACAGGCTATGGCTACACCTTC. It yields the protein CASSYKTGYGYTF.